What follows are 9 T cell receptor beta chains derived from one specimen sequenced in a study of cytomegalovirus exposure and HLA in healthy donors. Sequencing was performed with immunoSEQ multiplex PCR; in TCRdb, only in-frame clones are kept and a portion is missing. The sample holds 110,000 to 150,000 clones, about nine tenths seen once. The source material was PBMCs. The source of these receptors is a man younger than 35 in good health and CMV-seronegative.

The V call is TRBV9, the J call TRBJ1-1; D not resolved. Germline assignment: CDR1 SGDLS and CDR2 YYNGEE. V lost 3 bases and J lost 7, with 13 bases in between. The CDR3 runs to 13 residues. The DNA for the CDR3 is TGTGCCAGCAGCGAAGCGGCAAGCGGTGAAGCTTTCTTT. As protein: CASSEAASGEAFF.

The chain combines TRBV27 with TRBJ2-2; 12 positions match TRBD2. CDR1 is MNHEY, CDR2 SMNVEV, per germline (reference sequence). Trimming cost V 5 bases and J 5 bases; bases outside gene matches: 6. This CDR3 has 16 residues. The CDR3 bases are TGTGCCAGCAGTCACGGACTAGCGGGATTGACCGGGGAGCTGTTTTTT. Amino acid sequence: CASSHGLAGLTGELFF.

This clone has more than one count but fewer than ten. The CDR3 is CASSHGGGSSYEQYF. In nucleotides, the CDR3 is TGTGCCAGCAGCCACGGGGGGGGGAGCTCCTACGAGCAGTACTTC. The chain carries TRBV4-2 and TRBJ2-7, with 8 bases lining up with TRBD2. CDR1 LGHNA and CDR2 YNFKEQ come from the germline V gene. The CDR3 is made up of 15 amino acids. The junction had 4 bases not matched to a gene; V was cut back by 3 bases and J by 0 bases.

V gene TRBV30 combines with J gene TRBJ1-1; 8 bases line up with TRBD1. The germline gives CDR1 GTSNPN, CDR2 SVGIG (reference sequence). J lost 6 bases, V lost 2 bases, and 11 bases had no gene match. The CDR3 loop spans 15 amino acids. CDR3 coding DNA: TGTGCCTGGAGTCCGCCGGACAGGGTAACACCTGAAGCTTTCTTT. Encoded protein: CAWSPPDRVTPEAFF.

The J gene is TRBJ1-1, the V gene TRBV7-2, with TRBD1 matching 8 bases. CDR1 and CDR2 from the germline V gene are SGHTA and FQGNSA. V shed 5 bases and J 5 bases; nucleotides not matched to a gene: 7. The CDR3 sequence is 14 residues long. Here the CDR3 reads CASSTRQGSTEAFF. The CDR3, as DNA: TGTGCCAGCAGCACCCGACAGGGGAGTACTGAAGCTTTCTTT.

This sequence joins TRBV30 and TRBJ1-2; 9 bases map to TRBD1. The CDR3 spans 14 residues. Germline V gives CDR1 GTSNPN, CDR2 SVGIG (reference sequence). V gave up 2 bases and J gave up 4 bases; unmatched junction bases: 5. Here the CDR3 DNA reads TGTGCCTGGAGTACTGGACAGGGGACCTATGGCTACACCTTC. Its protein product is CAWSTGQGTYGYTF.

The chain links TRBV18 to TRBJ2-7; D gene uncertain. V was shortened by 5 bases and J by 7 bases, with 12 bases between the two germline ends. From germline, CDR1 is KGHSH and CDR2 LQKENI. This CDR3 has 12 amino acids. CDR3 loop: CASSSNEWEQYV. The CDR3 DNA sequence: TGTGCCAGCTCATCCAACGAGTGGGAGCAGTACGTC.

The chain links TRBV6-5 to TRBJ1-5; the D gene is possibly TRBD1 (5 bases). Per the germline V gene, CDR1 is MNHEY and CDR2 is SVGAGI. V was shortened by 6 bases and J by 0 bases, with 12 bases between the two germline ends. The CDR3 length is 15 residues. This chain's CDR3 is CASRGLQYSNQPQHF. CDR3 coding DNA: TGTGCCAGCAGGGGACTCCAATATAGCAATCAGCCCCAGCATTTT.

The V and J genes are TRBV29-1 and TRBJ1-2; D gene unclear. CDR1 and CDR2 from the germline V gene are SQVTM and ANQGSEA. The CDR3 consists of 12 residues. V was pared by 0 bases and J by 4 bases, with 6 bases between. The CDR3 protein is CSVEDTGYGYTF. The DNA for the CDR3 is TGCAGCGTTGAAGATACGGGCTATGGCTACACCTTC.